This T cell receptor beta chain was obtained from a study of blood T cell repertoires in COVID-19. Study summary: From the United States, Italy and Spain came samples of acute and convalescent COVID-19.

Trimming removed 0 bases at V and 5 bases at J, with 14 bases between. The CDR3 sequence is 15 residues long. Germline V CDR1 and CDR2: SGHRS, YFSETQ. As handled by the study authors: Estimation of nucleated cell counts relied on the amplification of reference gene primers. Produced via immunoSEQ multiplex PCR; TCRdb's table is partial and in-frame only. The V and J calls and clone size were taken over from that table, and D and trimming were inferred from the DNA. Among approximately 150,000 clones, 85% to 90% were seen once, and the ten largest hold 1.5% to 1.9%. This clonotype originated in a woman in her sixties with acute or convalescent COVID-19. The sample comprised peripheral blood. This chain connects TRBV5-1 to TRBJ2-5; a weak D match, TRBD2 (5 bases). This CDR3 reads CASSLGGWRKETQYF. The CDR3 coding sequence is TGCGCCAGCAGCTTGGGAGGGTGGAGAAAGGAGACCCAGTACTTC.